This TCR beta chain was captured by sequencing in a study of shared clonotypes between healthy human individuals. Naive CD8 cells lacked CD45RO and underwent positive selection for CCR7, leaving out terminally differentiated effector memory CD45RA+ cells. The donors were adults (healthy and HIV-negative) with no recent acute infections or vaccinations. Replicate PCRs from sorted subsets contained 200 ng DNA, which is some 29,000 T cell genomes. Profiled with immunoSEQ multiplex PCR; TCRdb holds only in-frame clones, not every one. The sample holds some 2 million clones, roughly 94% seen once. The germline gives CDR1 MGHRA, CDR2 YSYEKL. V was shortened by 0 bases and J by 3 bases, with 12 bases between the two germline ends. There are 15 residues in the CDR3.

This receptor was obtained from a man between 18 and 35 years old in good health. V is TRBV4-1 and J is TRBJ2-7; possible D gene TRBD2, 6 bases. Sequencing input: naive CD8+ T cells sorted from blood. CDR3 in DNA: TGCGCCAGCAGCCAAGACCCGGGACTGTTCTACGAGCAGTACTTC. Translation: CASSQDPGLFYEQYF.